This paragraph reports one T cell receptor (beta chain). Its antigen remains unknown. This record belongs to a study of CD8 T cells in ankylosing spondylitis. TCRdb reanalysed the 5' RACE reads using MiXCR and keeps one entry per CDR3 protein. The table records about 360,000 distinct CDR3 sequences, 20% to 25% of them present only once. Trimming pared 4 bases from V and 4 bases from J, leaving 18 bases between. Germline CDR1 and CDR2: SGDLS and YYNGEE. The CDR3 is 15 residues long. Study-wide points: Within matched ankylosing spondylitis synovial fluid, disease-linked clones were reportedly significantly enriched. The study identified a TCR beta motif of several highly homologous variants that appeared characteristic of ankylosing spondylitis blood.

V is TRBV9 and J is TRBJ2-7; D remains ambiguous. Sequencing was done on a sample of blood, either unsorted or a sorted T cell fraction (not recorded which). This clonotype originated in a male donor with ankylosing spondylitis or in good health (not recorded which). The CDR3 bases are TGTGCCAGCAGCCCCAGTGGTGGTCCTCCGTACGAGCAGTACTTC. It codes for CASSPSGGPPYEQYF.